The source of this T cell receptor (beta chain) is a study of metastatic and nonmetastatic thyroid tumors. Each patient went into thyroid surgery without having received any treatment. The table lists this clone with many counts. This CDR3 contains 15 residues. With 3 bases removed from V and 5 bases from J, the gap between germline ends came to 18 bases. CDR1 is SGHRS and CDR2 is YFSETQ in the germline V gene. MiXCR reprocessed the PCR reads for TCRdb. The profile shows 25,000 to 35,000 clones, about 18% of them singletons. The sample taken for sequencing was blood. The sequence derives from a female donor with papillary thyroid cancer or a benign thyroid nodule (not recorded which). Some clones in this sample may be carry-over from other donors' samples. The V and J genes are TRBV5-1 and TRBJ2-7; D may match TRBD1 or TRBD2 (6 bases each). The CDR3 is CASSSPEGVFDEQYF. CDR3 DNA: TGCGCCAGCAGCTCCCCGGAGGGGGTTTTTGACGAGCAGTACTTC.